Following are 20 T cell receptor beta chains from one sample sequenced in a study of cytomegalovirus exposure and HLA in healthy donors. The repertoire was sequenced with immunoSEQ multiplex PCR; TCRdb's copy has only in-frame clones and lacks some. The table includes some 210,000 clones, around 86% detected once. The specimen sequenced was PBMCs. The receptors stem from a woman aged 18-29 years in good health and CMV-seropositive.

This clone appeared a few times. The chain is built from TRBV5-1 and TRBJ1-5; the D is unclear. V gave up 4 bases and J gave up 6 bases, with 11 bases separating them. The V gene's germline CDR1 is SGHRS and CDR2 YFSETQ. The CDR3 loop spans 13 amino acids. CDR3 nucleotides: TGCGCCAGCAGCGTAACCGGGATTCAGCCCCAGCATTTT. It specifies CASSVTGIQPQHF.

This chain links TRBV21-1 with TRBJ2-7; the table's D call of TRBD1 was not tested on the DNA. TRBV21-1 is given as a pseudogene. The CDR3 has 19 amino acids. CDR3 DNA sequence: TGTGCCAGCAGCAAAGAAGGGGACAGGGGGCAAAGGCAAGCCTACGAGCAGTACTTC. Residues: CASSKEGDRGQRQAYEQYF.

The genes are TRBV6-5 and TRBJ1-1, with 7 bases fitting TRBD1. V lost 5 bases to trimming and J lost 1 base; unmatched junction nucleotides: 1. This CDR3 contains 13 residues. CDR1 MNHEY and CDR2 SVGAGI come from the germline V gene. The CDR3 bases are TGTGCCAGCAGTAGACAGGGGAACACTGAAGCTTTCTTT. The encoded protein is CASSRQGNTEAFF.

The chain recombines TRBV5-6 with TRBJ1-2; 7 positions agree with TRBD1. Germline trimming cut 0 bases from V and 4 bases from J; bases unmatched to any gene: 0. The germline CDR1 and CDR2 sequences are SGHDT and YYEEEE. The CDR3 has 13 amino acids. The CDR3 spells CASSLDRGYGYTF. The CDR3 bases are TGTGCCAGCAGCTTGGACAGGGGCTATGGCTACACCTTC.

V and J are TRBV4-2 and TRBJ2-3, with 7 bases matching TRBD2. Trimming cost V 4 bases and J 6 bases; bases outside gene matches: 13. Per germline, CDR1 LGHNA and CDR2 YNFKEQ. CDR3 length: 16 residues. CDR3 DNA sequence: TGTGCCAGCAGCCCCCTCCCGCGGGAGACTGCGGATACGCAGTATTTT. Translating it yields CASSPLPRETADTQYF.

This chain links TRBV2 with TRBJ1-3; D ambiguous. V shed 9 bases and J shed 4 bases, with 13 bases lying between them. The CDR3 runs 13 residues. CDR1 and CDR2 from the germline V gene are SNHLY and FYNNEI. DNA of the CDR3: TGTGCCAGTATGTTTACATCCGGAAACACCATATATTTT. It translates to CASMFTSGNTIYF.

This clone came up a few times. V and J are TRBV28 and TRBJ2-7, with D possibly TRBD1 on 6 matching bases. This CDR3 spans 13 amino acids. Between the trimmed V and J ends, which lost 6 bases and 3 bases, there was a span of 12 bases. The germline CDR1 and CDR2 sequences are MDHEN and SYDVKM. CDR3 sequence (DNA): TGTGCCAGCAGCCCCGGACAGCTCTACGAGCAGTACTTC. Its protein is CASSPGQLYEQYF.

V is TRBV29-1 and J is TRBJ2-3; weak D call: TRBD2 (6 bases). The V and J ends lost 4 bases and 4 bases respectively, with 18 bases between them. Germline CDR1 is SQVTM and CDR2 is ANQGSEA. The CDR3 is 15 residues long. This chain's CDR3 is CSVGGLATSPDTQYF. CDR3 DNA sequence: TGCAGCGTTGGAGGGCTAGCGACGAGTCCAGATACGCAGTATTTT.

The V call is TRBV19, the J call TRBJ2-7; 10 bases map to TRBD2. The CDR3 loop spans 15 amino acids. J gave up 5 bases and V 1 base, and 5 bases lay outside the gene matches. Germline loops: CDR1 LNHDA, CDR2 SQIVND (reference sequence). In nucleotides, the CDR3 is TGTGCCAGTAGTATAGCCCTAGCGGGAGATAACGAGCAGTACTTC. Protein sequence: CASSIALAGDNEQYF.

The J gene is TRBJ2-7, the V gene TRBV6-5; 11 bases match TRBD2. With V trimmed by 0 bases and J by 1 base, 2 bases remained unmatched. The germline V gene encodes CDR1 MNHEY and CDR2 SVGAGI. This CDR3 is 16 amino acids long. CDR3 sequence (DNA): TGTGCCAGCAGTTACTCGACTAGCGGGGCGTCCTACGAGCAGTACTTC. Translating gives CASSYSTSGASYEQYF.

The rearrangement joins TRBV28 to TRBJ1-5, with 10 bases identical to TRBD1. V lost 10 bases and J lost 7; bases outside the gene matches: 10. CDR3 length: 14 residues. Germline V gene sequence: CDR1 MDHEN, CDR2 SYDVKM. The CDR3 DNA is TGTGCCACCGGGCGGGACAGGGGATTGCAGCCCCAGCATTTT. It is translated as CATGRDRGLQPQHF.

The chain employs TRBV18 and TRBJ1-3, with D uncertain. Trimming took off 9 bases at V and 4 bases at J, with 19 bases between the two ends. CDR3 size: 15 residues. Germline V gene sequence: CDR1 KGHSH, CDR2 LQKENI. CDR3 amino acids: CASTVTIEPGNTIYF. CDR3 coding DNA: TGTGCCAGTACCGTTACCATAGAGCCCGGAAACACCATATATTTT.

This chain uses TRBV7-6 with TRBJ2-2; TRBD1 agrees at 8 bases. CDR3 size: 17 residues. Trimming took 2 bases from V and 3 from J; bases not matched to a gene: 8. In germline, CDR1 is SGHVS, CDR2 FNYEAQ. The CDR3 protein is CASSLSADRVDTGELFF. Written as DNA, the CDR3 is TGTGCCAGCAGCTTATCGGCGGACAGGGTCGACACCGGGGAGCTGTTTTTT.

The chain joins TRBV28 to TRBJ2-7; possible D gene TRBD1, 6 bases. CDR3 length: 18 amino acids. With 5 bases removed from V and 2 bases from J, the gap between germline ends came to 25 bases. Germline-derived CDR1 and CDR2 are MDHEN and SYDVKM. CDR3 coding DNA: TGTGCCAGCAGTACCCTTCCCCCTCGACAGGTATCGCCCTACGAGCAGTACTTC. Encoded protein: CASSTLPPRQVSPYEQYF. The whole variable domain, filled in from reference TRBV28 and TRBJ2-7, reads DVKVTQSSRYLVKRTGEKVFLECVQDMDHENMFWYRQDPGLGLRLIYFSYDVKMKEKGDIPEGYSVSREKKERFSLILESASTNQTSMYLCASSTLPPRQVSPYEQYFGPGTRLTVT.

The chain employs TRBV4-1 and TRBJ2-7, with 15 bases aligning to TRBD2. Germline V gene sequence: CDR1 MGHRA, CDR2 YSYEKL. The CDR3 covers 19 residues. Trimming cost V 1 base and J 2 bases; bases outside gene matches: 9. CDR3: CASSQGTGLAGGFPYEQYF. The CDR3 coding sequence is TGCGCCAGCAGCCAAGGGACGGGACTAGCGGGAGGATTTCCCTACGAGCAGTACTTC.

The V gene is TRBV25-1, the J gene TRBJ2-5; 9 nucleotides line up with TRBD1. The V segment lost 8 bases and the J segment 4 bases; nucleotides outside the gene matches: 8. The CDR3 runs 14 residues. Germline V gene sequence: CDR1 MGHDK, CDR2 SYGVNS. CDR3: CASSDRGVLETQYF. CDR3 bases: TGTGCCAGCTCGGACAGGGGTGTTTTAGAGACCCAGTACTTC. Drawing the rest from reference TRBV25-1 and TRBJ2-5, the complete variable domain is EADIYQTPRYLVIGTGKKITLECSQTMGHDKMYWYQQDPGMELHLIHYSYGVNSTEKGDLSSESTVSRIRTEHFPLTLESARPSHTSQYLCASSDRGVLETQYFGPGTRLLVL.

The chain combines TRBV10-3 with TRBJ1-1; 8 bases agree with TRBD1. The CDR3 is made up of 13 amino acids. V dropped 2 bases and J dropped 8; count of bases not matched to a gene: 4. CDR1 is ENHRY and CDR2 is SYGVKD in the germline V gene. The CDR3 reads CAISEGTGIEAFF. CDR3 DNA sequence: TGTGCCATCAGTGAGGGGACAGGAATAGAAGCTTTCTTT.

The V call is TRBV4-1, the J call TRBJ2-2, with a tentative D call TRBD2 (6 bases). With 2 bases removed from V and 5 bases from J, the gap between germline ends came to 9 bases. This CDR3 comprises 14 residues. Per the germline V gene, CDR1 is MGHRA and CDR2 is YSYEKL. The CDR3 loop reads CASSQLAYTGELFF. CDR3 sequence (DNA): TGCGCCAGCAGCCAACTAGCGTATACCGGGGAGCTGTTTTTT.

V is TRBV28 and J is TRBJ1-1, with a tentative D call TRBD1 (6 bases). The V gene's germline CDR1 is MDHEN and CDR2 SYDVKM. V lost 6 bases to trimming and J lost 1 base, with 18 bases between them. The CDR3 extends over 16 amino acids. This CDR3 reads CASRSPLEGENTEAFF. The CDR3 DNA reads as TGTGCCAGCAGGTCCCCCCTTGAGGGGGAGAACACTGAAGCTTTCTTT.

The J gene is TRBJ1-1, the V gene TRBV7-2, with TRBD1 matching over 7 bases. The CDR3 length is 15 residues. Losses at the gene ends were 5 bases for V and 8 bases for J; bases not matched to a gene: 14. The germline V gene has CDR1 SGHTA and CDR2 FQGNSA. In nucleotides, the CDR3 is TGTGCCAGCAGCCCTCCGGGACAGACAAGACCCGAAGCTTTCTTT. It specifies CASSPPGQTRPEAFF.